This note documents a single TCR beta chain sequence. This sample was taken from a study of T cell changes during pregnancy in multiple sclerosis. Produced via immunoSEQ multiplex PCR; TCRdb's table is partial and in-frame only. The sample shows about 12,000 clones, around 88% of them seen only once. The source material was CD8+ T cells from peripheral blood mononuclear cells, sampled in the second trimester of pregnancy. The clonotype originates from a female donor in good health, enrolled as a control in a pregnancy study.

This CDR3 is CASSSETGMNTEAFF. The CDR3 nucleotides read TGTGCCAGCAGCTCAGAGACAGGGATGAACACTGAAGCTTTCTTT. This rearrangement joins TRBV5-4 to TRBJ1-1; 7 nucleotides match TRBD1. The germline CDR1 and CDR2 sequences are SGHNT and YYREEE (reference sequence). V lost 3 bases and J lost 0; bases outside the gene matches: 5. This CDR3 contains 15 residues. Complete variable domain (other parts from reference TRBV5-4 and TRBJ1-1): ETGVTQSPTHLIKTRGQQVTLRCSSQSGHNTVSWYQQALGQGPQFIFQYYREEENGRGNFPPRFSGLQFPNYSSELNVNALELDDSALYLCASSSETGMNTEAFFGQGTRLTVV.